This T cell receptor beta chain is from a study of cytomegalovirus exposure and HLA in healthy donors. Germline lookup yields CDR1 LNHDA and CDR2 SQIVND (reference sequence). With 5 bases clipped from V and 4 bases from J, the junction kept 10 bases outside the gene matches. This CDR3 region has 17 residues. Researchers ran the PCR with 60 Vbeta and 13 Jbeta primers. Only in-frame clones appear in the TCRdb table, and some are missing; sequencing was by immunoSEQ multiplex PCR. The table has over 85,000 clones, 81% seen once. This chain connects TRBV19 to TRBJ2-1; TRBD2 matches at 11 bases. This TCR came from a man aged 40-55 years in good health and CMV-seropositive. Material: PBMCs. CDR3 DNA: TGTGCCAGTAGTGTCCGGGTAGCGGGAGGGAGATACAATGAGCAGTTCTTC. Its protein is CASSVRVAGGRYNEQFF. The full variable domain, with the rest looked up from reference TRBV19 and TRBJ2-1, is DGGITQSPKYLFRKEGQNVTLSCEQNLNHDAMYWYRQDPGQGLRLIYYSQIVNDFQKGDIAEGYSVSREKKESFPLTVTSAQKNPTAFYLCASSVRVAGGRYNEQFFGPGTRLTVL.